This T cell receptor beta chain emerged from a study of blood T cell repertoires in COVID-19. Study-wide background: Both acute and convalescent COVID-19 samples were obtained from the United States, Italy and Spain.

In the study's own analysis: Amplification of reference gene primers was used by the study to estimate nucleated cell counts. Here immunoSEQ multiplex PCR was the method, and the copy in TCRdb shows in-frame clones only, minus some. The DNA gave D and trimming, while V, J and clone size come from that table. The sample lists hundreds of thousands of clones, 80% to 90% occurring once. CDR3 length: 13 residues. The germline gives CDR1 LNHDA, CDR2 SQIVND (reference sequence). The ends were cut back, 5 bases at V and 3 bases at J, with 11 bases in the middle. V and J are TRBV19 and TRBJ2-7, with D possibly being TRBD1 (6 bases). The sequenced sample was peripheral blood. The TCR originated in a man in his forties with acute or convalescent COVID-19. In DNA, the CDR3 is TGTGCCAGTAGTCATGGACAGAGCTACGAGCAGTACTTC. This codes for CASSHGQSYEQYF.